The sequence of this T cell receptor beta chain was determined in a study of CD8 T cells in Susac syndrome. Random hexamers primed reverse transcription of about 0.5 to 1 ug RNA. Amplification of TCR beta CDR3 used immunoSEQ multiplex PCR across 54 Vbeta and 13 Jbeta. A single record per CDR3 protein comes from TCRdb applying MiXCR to the immunoSEQ multiplex PCR reads. Of about 300,000 distinct CDR3 sequences listed, over 75% were seen once; the top ten hold roughly 0.17%. Blood CD8+ and CD4+ T cells underwent high-throughput TCR beta sequencing. The TEMRA cells underwent FACS enrichment, while the CD8+ and CD4+ T cells underwent negative isolation. Sequenced input: CD8+ T cells from PBMCs. The clonotype originates from a human donor with multiple sclerosis.

CDR3 in amino acids: CAWFPLAGGPLEFSGANVLTF. CDR3 sequence (DNA): TGTGCCTGGTTTCCACTAGCGGGAGGTCCTTTGGAGTTCTCTGGGGCCAACGTCCTGACTTTC. The genes are TRBV30 and TRBJ2-6; 12 bases line up with TRBD2. Germline assignment: CDR1 GTSNPN and CDR2 SVGIG (reference sequence). V lost 5 bases, J lost 0 bases, and 17 bases stayed unmatched. The CDR3 has 21 residues.